The clone carrying this TCR beta chain was observed a handful of times. The data derive from a study of T-cell reconstitution after alpha-beta-depleted transplantation in children. Unique molecular identifiers were incorporated during preparation of the TCRbeta library. TCRdb recomputed calls from the PCR reads with MiXCR, one row per CDR3 protein. The data contain about 360,000 distinct CDR3 sequences, about an eighth of them singletons. CDR1 is ENHRY and CDR2 is SYGVKD in the germline V gene. The CDR3 totals 12 residues. Trimming removed 0 bases from V and 8 bases from J, with 7 bases in between. The clonotype originates from a human donor who donated a stem cell graft to a child with Fanconi anemia. The gene calls are TRBV10-3 and TRBJ1-2; D is unclear. The source was PBMCs, collected from the stem cell graft. CDR3 nucleotides: TGTGCCATCAGTGAGTCGCTAGAAGGCTACACCTTC. Amino acid sequence: CAISESLEGYTF.